This TCR beta chain was recovered during a study of sequential checkpoint blockade in melanoma. As for the study in general: After both sequences, patients received maintenance nivolumab.

With 5 bases clipped from V and 4 bases from J, the junction kept 8 bases outside the gene matches. The CDR3 runs to 15 residues. In germline, CDR1 is LNHDA, CDR2 SQIVND (reference sequence). Data came from immunoSEQ multiplex PCR; TCRdb stores just in-frame clones and leaves some out. The top ten hold under 35% of the sample, which has 13,000 or so clones, roughly four fifths seen once. The treatment here: randomized to nivolumab then ipilimumab (arm A) or the reverse (arm B). Live CD3+CD8+ CD19− CD56− cells were sorted from PBMCs. This TCR was recovered from a human donor with melanoma. This material consisted of CD8+ T cells sorted from blood (inferred from file names), taken from a patient given nivolumab and ipilimumab in sequence. This chain connects TRBV19 to TRBJ2-7; 10 bases are a match to TRBD2. The CDR3 loop reads CASSSRLAGVYEQYF. The CDR3 bases are TGTGCCAGTAGTTCCCGTCTAGCGGGAGTGTACGAGCAGTACTTC. The whole variable domain, remainder taken from reference TRBV19 and TRBJ2-7, is DGGITQSPKYLFRKEGQNVTLSCEQNLNHDAMYWYRQDPGQGLRLIYYSQIVNDFQKGDIAEGYSVSREKKESFPLTVTSAQKNPTAFYLCASSSRLAGVYEQYFGPGTRLTVT.